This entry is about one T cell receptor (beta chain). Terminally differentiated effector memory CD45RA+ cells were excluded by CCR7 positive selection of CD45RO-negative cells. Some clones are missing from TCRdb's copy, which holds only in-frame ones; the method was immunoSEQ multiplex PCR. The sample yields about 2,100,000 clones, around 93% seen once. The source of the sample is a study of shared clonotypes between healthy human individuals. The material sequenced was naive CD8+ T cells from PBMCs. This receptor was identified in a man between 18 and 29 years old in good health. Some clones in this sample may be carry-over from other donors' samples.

CDR3 sequence: CASSEWGRSGANVLTF. CDR3 DNA: TGTGCCAGCAGTGAATGGGGGCGATCTGGGGCCAACGTCCTGACTTTC. This chain joins TRBV25-1 and TRBJ2-6; tentatively, D is TRBD1 (6 bases). CDR3 length: 16 amino acids. Trimming stripped 1 base from V and 1 base from J, with 8 bases between. The germline gives CDR1 MGHDK, CDR2 SYGVNS.